Below, 26 T cell receptor beta chains from the same sample are listed, as sequenced in a study of blood T cell repertoires in COVID-19 (dated by TCRdb to the early 2020s). Library generation was performed with the immunoSEQ multiplex PCR assay. TCRdb mirrors the immuneACCESS table, restricted to in-frame sequences. Some clones are absent from its copies; in checked studies, under half trace to an unresolved V gene, and the reason for the others is unknown. The sample table lists more than 200,000 clones, roughly 84% of them with a count of one. The top ten clonotypes cover around 4% of the sample. What was sequenced was peripheral blood. The source of these receptors is a man between 60 and 70 years old with acute or convalescent COVID-19.

The rearrangement joins TRBV7-9 to TRBJ2-7; perhaps TRBD2 as D (6 bases). Germline CDR1 and CDR2: SEHNR and FQNEAQ (reference sequence). This CDR3 is built from 13 residues. Trimming removed 1 base from V and 12 bases from J, with 16 bases in between. CDR3 DNA sequence: TGTGCCAGCAGCTTAGAGGGCCCCGCCGGGGGGTACTTC. It is translated as CASSLEGPAGGYF. The complete variable domain, with remaining parts taken from reference TRBV7-9 and TRBJ2-7, reads DTGVSQNPRHKITKRGQNVTFRCDPISEHNRLYWYRQTLGQGPEFLTYFQNEAQLEKSRLLSDRFSAERPKGSFSTLEIQRTEQGDSAMYLCASSLEGPAGGYFGPGTRLTVT.

The chain joins TRBV24-1 to TRBJ2-1, with D perhaps matching TRBD2 (6 bases). Trimming removed 6 bases at V and 7 bases at J, with 12 bases between. Germline CDR1 reads KGHDR; CDR2 reads SFDVKD. CDR3 size: 13 residues. CDR3 coding DNA: TGTGCCACCAGTAAGACTAGTTCTAATGAGCAGTTCTTC. It is translated as CATSKTSSNEQFF.

The rearrangement uses TRBV6-6 and TRBJ1-1; tentatively, D is TRBD1 (5 bases). V shed 3 bases and J shed 5 bases, with 13 bases lying between them. The length of the CDR3 is 14 residues. The V gene's germline CDR1 is MNHNY and CDR2 SVGAGI (reference sequence). In nucleotides, the CDR3 is TGTGCCAGCAGTTATTATGGGGGGAGTACTGAAGCTTTCTTT. Its protein is CASSYYGGSTEAFF.

This clone has just a few counts. The chain uses TRBV19 and TRBJ1-6, with D tentatively TRBD1 (5 bases). The V gene's germline CDR1 is LNHDA and CDR2 SQIVND (reference sequence). CDR3 length: 13 amino acids. Deletions cut 6 bases from V and 8 bases from J, with 11 bases between. The CDR3 DNA is TGTGCCAGTAGGTGGGGGGTCGATTCACCCCTCCACTTT. As protein: CASRWGVDSPLHF.

The V call is TRBV24-1, the J call TRBJ2-1; TRBD1 agrees at 11 bases. Germline assignment: CDR1 KGHDR and CDR2 SFDVKD. With V trimmed by 4 bases and J by 7 bases, 5 bases remained unmatched. The CDR3 length is 15 residues. Here the CDR3 DNA reads TGTGCCACCAGTGACCGGGACAGGGGGTCAAATGAGCAGTTCTTC. Amino acid sequence: CATSDRDRGSNEQFF.

A single count supports this clone. This chain joins TRBV28 and TRBJ1-2; D is possibly TRBD1 (5 bases). Germline V gives CDR1 MDHEN, CDR2 SYDVKM. This CDR3 is 14 amino acids long. V was clipped by 3 bases and J by 2 bases, with 10 bases between them. The CDR3 DNA is TGTGCCAGCAGTTTGGTGGGGCTGAACTATGGCTACACCTTC. It translates to CASSLVGLNYGYTF.

V is TRBV18 and J is TRBJ2-3; 10 bases are shared with TRBD2. The germline CDR1 and CDR2 sequences are KGHSH and LQKENI. The CDR3 extends over 16 amino acids. The ends lost 3 bases at V and 4 bases at J; junction bases unmatched: 7. The CDR3: CASSPPTSGLSDTQYF. The CDR3 bases are TGTGCCAGCTCACCGCCGACTAGCGGGCTCTCAGATACGCAGTATTTT.

The chain carries TRBV5-1 and TRBJ2-5; 11 nucleotides line up with TRBD2. The V gene end was trimmed by 1 base and the J gene end by 9 bases; junction bases not matched to a gene: 8. The CDR3 has 15 amino acids. Per the germline V gene, CDR1 is SGHRS and CDR2 is YFSETQ. The CDR3 region is CASSLLAGGSEAQYF. CDR3 DNA sequence: TGCGCCAGCAGCTTGCTAGCGGGGGGCTCTGAGGCCCAGTACTTC.

CDR3 in DNA: TGTGCCATCAGTGAGTCTCGAGGGACAGGGTGGTCCTACGAGCAGTACTTC. Its translation is CAISESRGTGWSYEQYF. The genes are TRBV10-3 and TRBJ2-7; 9 bases map to TRBD1. This CDR3 comprises 17 residues. The V segment lost 0 bases and the J segment 1 base; nucleotides outside the gene matches: 7. CDR1 is ENHRY, CDR2 SYGVKD, per germline.

This chain links TRBV5-1 with TRBJ2-3; 8 bases line up with TRBD2. V shed 7 bases and J 1 base; nucleotides not matched to a gene: 14. The CDR3 totals 17 residues. Germline V gene sequence: CDR1 SGHRS, CDR2 YFSETQ. This chain's CDR3 is CASSKPLLAVGTDTQYF. The CDR3 DNA reads as TGCGCCAGCTCGAAACCACTACTAGCGGTGGGCACAGATACGCAGTATTTT.

This chain links TRBV5-4 with TRBJ1-2; D is ambiguous. CDR3 length: 12 residues. Trimming cost V 2 bases and J 5 bases, with 7 bases left between them. In germline, CDR1 is SGHNT, CDR2 YYREEE (reference sequence). CDR3 sequence: CASSFGQYGYTF. CDR3 sequence (DNA): TGTGCCAGCAGCTTTGGGCAATATGGCTACACCTTC.

The chain is built from TRBV2 and TRBJ2-4, with 9 bases fitting TRBD1. CDR3 length: 16 amino acids. The J segment lost 3 bases and the V segment lost 6 bases, leaving 9 bases of the junction unmatched. From germline, CDR1 is SNHLY and CDR2 FYNNEI. The CDR3 loop is CASRETGGAGKNIQYF. The CDR3 DNA reads as TGTGCCAGCAGGGAAACAGGGGGCGCCGGCAAAAACATTCAGTACTTC.

The chain carries TRBV6-2 or TRBV6-3 and TRBJ2-3; perhaps TRBD2 as D (7 bases). V was shortened by 6 bases and J by 5 bases, with 21 bases between the two germline ends. Per germline, CDR1 MNHEY and CDR2 SVGEGT. The CDR3 has 16 amino acids. CDR3 sequence reads: CASSYTGGALLDTQYF. The CDR3, as DNA: TGTGCCAGCAGCTATACTGGGGGGGCGCTTTTAGATACGCAGTATTTT.

This clone was picked up one time. CDR3 sequence (DNA): TGTGCCAGCTCCCCGAGGGATTTCTCTGGAAACACCATATATTTT. Its protein product is CASSPRDFSGNTIYF. The chain is built from TRBV18 and TRBJ1-3; D unclear. Trimming left V 6 bases short and J 0 bases short, with 12 bases between. Germline assignment: CDR1 KGHSH and CDR2 LQKENI. There are 15 residues in the CDR3.

V and J are TRBV15 and TRBJ1-1; 8 bases agree with TRBD1. The CDR3 is 15 residues long. Germline CDR1 and CDR2: LNHNV and YYDKDF (reference sequence). V was pared by 1 base and J by 2 bases, with 3 bases of the junction left unmatched. CDR3 region: CATSRGTGLNTEAFF. The CDR3 nucleotides are TGTGCCACCAGCAGAGGGACAGGGTTAAACACTGAAGCTTTCTTT.

This clone came up once. This chain's CDR3 is CASSLGLAGGPGSYNEQFF. CDR3 in DNA: TGTGCCAGCAGCCTCGGACTAGCGGGAGGGCCCGGCTCCTACAATGAGCAGTTCTTC. This chain connects TRBV9 to TRBJ2-1; TRBD2 aligns across 15 bases. This CDR3 comprises 19 residues. Germline trimming cut 4 bases from V and 0 bases from J; bases unmatched to any gene: 8. Looked up from germline, CDR1 is SGDLS and CDR2 is YYNGEE.

The rearrangement links TRBV10-1 to TRBJ2-3; 12 bases agree with TRBD2. Trimming at V came to 7 bases and at J to 2 bases, leaving 10 bases not matched to a gene. Germline V gene sequence: CDR1 WNHNN, CDR2 SYGVQD (reference sequence). CDR3 size: 17 residues. The CDR3 region is CASKPGPSGRATDTQYF. CDR3 coding DNA: TGCGCCAGCAAACCCGGACCTAGCGGGAGGGCCACAGATACGCAGTATTTT.

V is TRBV6-1 and J is TRBJ1-3; no firm D call. V lost 4 bases and J lost 0, with 13 bases in between. This CDR3 region has 16 residues. Germline values: CDR1 MNHNS, CDR2 SASEGT. For the CDR3, the DNA is TGTGCCAGCAGTGCGGAGGACGCGAACTCTGGAAACACCATATATTTT. This codes for CASSAEDANSGNTIYF.

The chain has TRBV3-1 (or the pseudogene TRBV3-2) and TRBJ2-3; weak D call: TRBD1 (5 bases). The length of the CDR3 is 15 residues. The germline V gene has CDR1 LGHDT and CDR2 YNNKEL (reference sequence). V shed 6 bases and J shed 1 base, with 14 bases lying between them. In nucleotides, the CDR3 is TGTGCCAGCAGACACTACAGGTCCGGCACAGATACGCAGTATTTT. Its translation is CASRHYRSGTDTQYF.

The table lists this clone with a count of one. The chain carries TRBV14 and TRBJ1-4; D ambiguous. CDR1 SGHDN and CDR2 FVKESK come from the germline V gene. This CDR3 region has 15 residues. V gave up 3 bases and J gave up 3 bases, with 11 bases separating them. As DNA, the CDR3 is TGTGCCAGCAGCCATCGATGGTTAGCTAATGAAAAACTGTTTTTT. This gives the protein CASSHRWLANEKLFF.

This chain uses TRBV6-2 or TRBV6-3 with TRBJ2-1, with 12 bases matching TRBD2. Germline lookup yields CDR1 MNHEY and CDR2 SVGEGT. Trimming removed 2 bases from V and 1 base from J; junction bases left unmatched: 15. The CDR3 has 21 residues. The CDR3 DNA follows: TGTGCCAGCAGTTACACCGCGACTAGCGGGAGCATCAGCAGATCCTACAATGAGCAGTTCTTC. Its translation: CASSYTATSGSISRSYNEQFF.

The CDR3 DNA reads as TGTGCCAGCAGTTTATCGGGACAGACCTACGAGCAGTACTTC. It encodes CASSLSGQTYEQYF. The V gene is TRBV27, the J gene TRBJ2-7, with 7 nucleotides matching TRBD1. This CDR3 has 14 residues. Germline loops: CDR1 MNHEY, CDR2 SMNVEV (reference sequence). With 0 bases clipped from V and 2 bases from J, the junction kept 1 base outside the gene matches.

The chain carries TRBV6-4 and TRBJ2-1; maybe TRBD1 (6 bases). Germline CDR1 is MRHNA and CDR2 is SNTAGT. This CDR3 contains 15 residues. The V end lost 7 bases, the J end lost 2 bases, and 15 bases lay between the germline ends. The CDR3 coding sequence is TGTGCCAGCACTCTGGGGGCAGGGACCTACAATGAGCAGTTCTTC. Translated, it gives CASTLGAGTYNEQFF.

Here the CDR3 reads CASSQSPSGGNEQFF. DNA of the CDR3: TGCGCCAGCAGCCAATCGCCTAGCGGGGGAAATGAGCAGTTCTTC. The genes are TRBV4-3 and TRBJ2-1; 10 bases line up with TRBD2. Trimming at V came to 2 bases and at J to 7 bases, leaving 5 bases not matched to a gene. Germline loops: CDR1 LGHNA, CDR2 YSLEER. The CDR3 spans 15 residues.

This clone was observed a few times. The rearrangement links TRBV27 to TRBJ2-7; D unresolved. V was trimmed by 4 bases and J by 4 bases, leaving 8 bases between them. CDR1 is MNHEY, CDR2 SMNVEV, per germline (reference sequence). The CDR3 consists of 12 residues. CDR3 in amino acids: CASSSDNYEQYF. The CDR3 DNA follows: TGTGCCAGCAGTTCCGACAATTACGAGCAGTACTTC.

The chain couples TRBV10-1 to TRBJ2-5; a weak D match, TRBD1 (5 bases). Germline V gives CDR1 WNHNN, CDR2 SYGVQD (reference sequence). Trimming took 4 bases from V and 3 from J, leaving 6 bases between them. CDR3 length: 12 residues. The CDR3 nucleotides read TGCGCCAGCAGTGCACAGGAAGAGACCCAGTACTTC. Translating it yields CASSAQEETQYF.